This T cell receptor (beta chain) was captured by sequencing in a study of T cells expressing NK-cell markers. The CDR3 has 16 residues. The germline V gene encodes CDR1 MGHDK and CDR2 SYGVNS. Findings and caveats of the study: In a group of about 6 donors, dominant NKG2C+ clonotypes represented roughly 1.0-8% of CD8+ T cells.

Concerning this clonotype itself: Its antigen is unknown.

TCRdb reprocessed the 5' RACE reads, keeping one entry per CDR3 protein, no DNA. In all, the sample yields 300,000 to 500,000 distinct CDR3 sequences. V gene TRBV25-1 combines with J gene TRBJ2-1; TCRdb names TRBD2, which stays unverified in the absence of DNA. The sequence was obtained from a woman aged 50 to 60 in good health. Sequencing used blood T cells: a sorted CD56 or NKG2C T cell subset, CD4+ or CD8+ T cells, or bulk PBMC T cells (not recorded which). The CDR3 region is CASSELAGPGYNEQFF.